A selection of T cell receptor beta chains follows, all from one sample in a study of control samples from healthy donors and cancer patients. Measured with immunoSEQ multiplex PCR; TCRdb has only the in-frame clones, and not every one. The top ten hold about 2.2% of the sample, which has approximately 70,000 clones, more than 70% seen once. The sample taken for sequencing was PBMCs. These receptors all come from a woman aged 45-59 years with head and neck cancer. Each CDR3 is given with its conserved first and last residue. A D gene is named only where the DNA matches it firmly. Clone size, where shown, is once, few, many, or a class for clones that have expanded.

d_gene: TRBD1; j_gene: TRBJ1-4; len: 17; v_gene: TRBV7-9; abundance: -; CDR3aa: CASSLWTGGLTNEKLFF; CDR3nt: TGTGCCAGCAGCTTATGGACAGGGGGCCTAACTAATGAAAAACTGTTTTTT
d_gene: -; j_gene: TRBJ2-2; len: 14; v_gene: TRBV2; abundance: -; CDR3aa: CASKLTVNTGELFF; CDR3nt: TGTGCCAGCAAGTTGACGGTGAACACCGGGGAGCTGTTTTTT
d_gene: -; j_gene: TRBJ1-2; len: 13; v_gene: TRBV12-3/TRBV12-4; abundance: -; CDR3aa: CASSAESGGGYTF; CDR3nt: TGTGCCAGCAGTGCGGAATCGGGGGGTGGCTACACCTTC
d_gene: -; j_gene: TRBJ1-1; len: 14; v_gene: TRBV2; abundance: -; CDR3aa: CASTPPLVGTEAFF; CDR3nt: TGTGCCAGCACCCCCCCTCTGGTTGGGACTGAAGCTTTCTTT
d_gene: -; j_gene: TRBJ2-1; len: 15; v_gene: TRBV4-3; abundance: -; CDR3aa: CASSQRRDSNNEQFF; CDR3nt: TGCGCCAGCAGCCAAAGGAGGGACTCCAACAATGAGCAGTTCTTC
d_gene: -; j_gene: TRBJ2-7; len: 13; v_gene: TRBV21-1; abundance: -; CDR3aa: CARGWHSPYEQYF; CDR3nt: TGTGCCAGGGGGTGGCACTCTCCCTACGAGCAGTACTTC
d_gene: TRBD1; j_gene: TRBJ1-6; len: 15; v_gene: TRBV19; abundance: -; CDR3aa: CASSFRTGWNSPLHF; CDR3nt: TGTGCCAGTAGTTTTCGGACAGGGTGGAATTCACCCCTCCACTTT
d_gene: -; j_gene: TRBJ1-1; len: 10; v_gene: TRBV6-5; abundance: once; CDR3aa: CASHGTEAFF; CDR3nt: TGTGCCAGCCACGGGACTGAAGCTTTCTTT
d_gene: TRBD1; j_gene: TRBJ2-2; len: 15; v_gene: TRBV2; abundance: once; CDR3aa: CASCGQVRNTGELFF; CDR3nt: TGTGCCAGCTGCGGACAGGTCAGAAACACCGGGGAGCTGTTTTTT
d_gene: -; j_gene: TRBJ1-2; len: 15; v_gene: TRBV28; abundance: -; CDR3aa: CASSLGTRLYYGYTF; CDR3nt: TGTGCCAGCAGTCTCGGGACAAGACTGTACTATGGCTACACCTTC
d_gene: TRBD2; j_gene: TRBJ2-1; len: 17; v_gene: TRBV5-6; abundance: once; CDR3aa: CASSLVLAGGSYNEQFF; CDR3nt: TGTGCCAGCAGCTTGGTTTTAGCGGGGGGCTCCTACAATGAGCAGTTCTTC
d_gene: TRBD2; j_gene: TRBJ2-1; len: 15; v_gene: TRBV7-6; abundance: once; CDR3aa: CASSLAPLLAGEQFF; CDR3nt: TGTGCCAGCAGCTTAGCCCCACTCTTAGCGGGGGAGCAGTTCTTC
d_gene: TRBD1; j_gene: TRBJ2-7; len: 15; v_gene: TRBV5-1; abundance: -; CDR3aa: CASSLGGRGHYEQYF; CDR3nt: TGCGCCAGCAGCCTGGGAGGCAGGGGGCACTACGAGCAGTACTTC
d_gene: -; j_gene: TRBJ1-5; len: 15; v_gene: TRBV27; abundance: -; CDR3aa: CASSPLGGFGQPQHF; CDR3nt: TGTGCCAGCAGTCCCCTAGGGGGGTTCGGGCAGCCCCAGCATTTT
d_gene: -; j_gene: TRBJ2-7; len: 13; v_gene: TRBV29-1; abundance: -; CDR3aa: CSVDPREVREQYF; CDR3nt: TGCAGCGTTGACCCCAGGGAGGTCCGAGAGCAGTACTTC
d_gene: -; j_gene: TRBJ2-3; len: 15; v_gene: TRBV24-1; abundance: -; CDR3aa: CATSDLLVSPDTQYF; CDR3nt: TGTGCCACCAGTGATTTGCTCGTATCCCCGGATACGCAGTATTTT
d_gene: TRBD1; j_gene: TRBJ2-7; len: 16; v_gene: TRBV14; abundance: once; CDR3aa: CASSLGGTGGSYEQYF; CDR3nt: TGTGCCAGCAGCCTAGGGGGGACAGGGGGCTCCTACGAGCAGTACTTC
d_gene: -; j_gene: TRBJ2-7; len: 15; v_gene: TRBV15; abundance: -; CDR3aa: CATSQGGYQTYEQYF; CDR3nt: TGTGCCACCTCACAGGGCGGCTACCAAACCTACGAGCAGTACTTC
d_gene: -; j_gene: TRBJ2-1; len: 17; v_gene: TRBV7-9; abundance: -; CDR3aa: CAGSLGQGGFTYNEQFF; CDR3nt: TGTGCCGGCAGCTTAGGCCAAGGAGGGTTTACCTACAATGAGCAGTTCTTC
d_gene: TRBD1; j_gene: TRBJ2-6; len: 17; v_gene: TRBV5-1; abundance: -; CDR3aa: CASSLDRGHTGANVLTF; CDR3nt: TGCGCCAGCAGCCTGGACAGGGGGCATACAGGGGCCAACGTCCTGACTTTC
d_gene: TRBD1; j_gene: TRBJ2-7; len: 14; v_gene: TRBV6-5; abundance: -; CDR3aa: CASSPGTGSHEQYF; CDR3nt: TGTGCCAGCAGCCCGGGGACAGGGAGTCACGAGCAGTACTTC
d_gene: -; j_gene: TRBJ1-3; len: 15; v_gene: TRBV4-3; abundance: once; CDR3aa: CASSQDLAAGNTIYF; CDR3nt: TGCGCCAGCAGCCAAGATTTGGCGGCTGGAAACACCATATATTTT
d_gene: -; j_gene: TRBJ1-4; len: 16; v_gene: TRBV6-2/TRBV6-3; abundance: -; CDR3aa: CASSYSSPRSGEKLFF; CDR3nt: TGTGCCAGCAGTTACTCGAGTCCCCGCAGTGGAGAAAAACTGTTTTTT
d_gene: TRBD2; j_gene: TRBJ2-3; len: 15; v_gene: TRBV2; abundance: once; CDR3aa: CASSDPGLAGNTQYF; CDR3nt: TGTGCCAGCAGTGACCCGGGACTAGCGGGGAATACGCAGTATTTT
d_gene: -; j_gene: TRBJ1-3; len: 15; v_gene: TRBV11-2; abundance: once; CDR3aa: CASSLEVIRGNTIYF; CDR3nt: TGTGCCAGCAGCTTAGAAGTCATTCGGGGAAACACCATATATTTT
d_gene: -; j_gene: TRBJ1-2; len: 13; v_gene: TRBV12-3/TRBV12-4; abundance: once; CDR3aa: CASTPEGRYGYTF; CDR3nt: TGTGCCAGCACACCAGAGGGAAGGTATGGCTACACCTTC
d_gene: TRBD1; j_gene: TRBJ2-1; len: 15; v_gene: TRBV9; abundance: -; CDR3aa: CASSVDRGALGEQFF; CDR3nt: TGTGCCAGCAGCGTAGACAGGGGGGCCTTGGGAGAGCAGTTCTTC
d_gene: -; j_gene: TRBJ1-1; len: 16; v_gene: TRBV5-4; abundance: -; CDR3aa: CASSLGGQVTNTEAFF; CDR3nt: TGTGCCAGCAGCTTGGGGGGCCAGGTTACGAACACTGAAGCTTTCTTT
d_gene: -; j_gene: TRBJ2-1; len: 14; v_gene: TRBV27; abundance: once; CDR3aa: CASSLASGYNEQFF; CDR3nt: TGTGCCAGCAGTTTGGCAAGCGGTTACAATGAGCAGTTCTTC
d_gene: TRBD2; j_gene: TRBJ2-5; len: 13; v_gene: TRBV29-1; abundance: -; CDR3aa: CSVESGPGGAQYF; CDR3nt: TGCAGCGTTGAATCGGGGCCCGGGGGGGCCCAGTACTTC
d_gene: -; j_gene: TRBJ1-6; len: 12; v_gene: TRBV2; abundance: -; CDR3aa: CASRGLVSPLHF; CDR3nt: TGTGCCAGCAGGGGGTTGGTTTCACCCCTCCACTTT
d_gene: -; j_gene: TRBJ2-2; len: 15; v_gene: TRBV30; abundance: -; CDR3aa: CASRPLGLNTGELFF; CDR3nt: TGTGCCTCGCGACCGCTGGGTCTAAACACCGGGGAGCTGTTTTTT
d_gene: TRBD2; j_gene: TRBJ2-3; len: 14; v_gene: TRBV15; abundance: -; CDR3aa: CATSRDAAGDTQYF; CDR3nt: TGTGCCACCAGCAGAGACGCAGCGGGGGATACGCAGTATTTT
d_gene: TRBD2; j_gene: TRBJ2-7; len: 16; v_gene: TRBV11-3; abundance: once; CDR3aa: CASSPGGQVPIYEQYF; CDR3nt: TGTGCCAGCAGCCCGGGGGGGCAAGTCCCCATCTACGAGCAGTACTTC
d_gene: -; j_gene: TRBJ2-5; len: 13; v_gene: TRBV6-5; abundance: few; CDR3aa: CASRWRGEETQYF; CDR3nt: TGTGCCAGCAGGTGGAGGGGGGAAGAGACCCAGTACTTC